The entry that follows covers one TCR beta chain sequence. This record belongs to a study of cytomegalovirus exposure and HLA in healthy donors. Study information: Some 200 million T cells yielded approximately 100 million unique TCR beta sequences, as an earlier analysis found.

Healthy bone marrow donors made up the donors. There are 15 residues in the CDR3. V was cut by 3 bases and J by 5 bases, with 16 bases left in between. The germline V gene has CDR1 KGHSH and CDR2 LQKENI. The primer mix had 60 Vbeta and 13 Jbeta primers. Data came from immunoSEQ multiplex PCR; TCRdb stores just in-frame clones and leaves some out. This sample has around 99,000 clones, with nearly 70% found just once. Sequencing was done on a sample of PBMCs. This clonotype was sampled from a woman aged 65 to 85 in good health and CMV-seropositive. This sequence joins TRBV18 and TRBJ1-2, with D hard to call. The CDR3 DNA sequence: TGTGCCAGCTCACCCCGGAGTACGGTTAATTATGGCTACACCTTC. This encodes CASSPRSTVNYGYTF.